A selection of T cell receptor beta chains follows, all from one sample in a study of CD8 T cells in Susac syndrome. TCRdb used MiXCR to reprocess the immunoSEQ multiplex PCR reads, holding one entry per CDR3 protein. Seen here are fewer than 350,000 distinct CDR3 sequences, 70% to 90% observed once, and the top ten hold approximately 0.18%. Sequencing was done on a sample of CD8+ T cells from PBMCs. These receptor sequences come from a human donor with multiple sclerosis. Each CDR3 is given with its conserved first and last residue. Each record gives: J gene, clone size, D gene, V gene, CDR3 protein, CDR3 DNA. A D gene is named only where the DNA matches it firmly. Only part of the rows carry a size: once, few, many, or a class if the clone is expanded.

TRBJ1-1,NA,NA,TRBV6-1,CASRPTGSSEAFF,TGTGCCAGCAGACCGACAGGCTCGAGCGAAGCTTTCTTT
TRBJ1-1,NA,NA,TRBV20-1,CSARDPGAGRTEAFF,TGCAGTGCTAGAGATCCAGGTGCAGGGCGGACTGAAGCTTTCTTT
TRBJ2-7,NA,TRBD2,TRBV29-1,CSVEGYRTSGSLSYEQYF,TGCAGCGTTGAAGGGTATAGGACTAGCGGCTCTCTCTCCTACGAGCAGTACTTC
TRBJ2-7,NA,NA,TRBV27,CASSNLANEQYF,TGTGCCAGCAGTAACCTTGCAAACGAGCAGTACTTC
TRBJ1-2,NA,NA,TRBV30,CAWSVGGPSYGYTF,TGTGCCTGGAGTGTTGGAGGCCCCAGCTATGGCTACACCTTC
TRBJ1-5,NA,TRBD1,TRBV25-1,CASSEPDRNQPQHF,TGTGCCAGCAGTGAACCGGACAGGAATCAGCCCCAGCATTTT
TRBJ2-5,NA,TRBD2,TRBV20-1,CSARDQAARGGRETQYF,TGCAGTGCTAGAGATCAAGCAGCGCGGGGGGGAAGGGAGACCCAGTACTTC
TRBJ1-6,NA,NA,TRBV3-1,CASSQDSWWEGSNSPLHF,TGTGCCAGCAGCCAAGATTCGTGGTGGGAAGGGTCCAATTCACCCCTCCACTTT
TRBJ2-7,NA,NA,TRBV4-1,CASTTSPGSSYEQYF,TGCGCCAGCACCACCAGTCCCGGGAGCTCCTACGAGCAGTACTTC
TRBJ2-7,NA,NA,TRBV6-2/TRBV6-3,CASSPDEDEQYF,TGTGCCAGCAGCCCGGACGAGGACGAGCAGTACTTC
TRBJ2-3,NA,TRBD2,TRBV7-9,CASLLAVEEDTQYF,TGTGCCAGCCTACTAGCGGTGGAAGAAGATACGCAGTATTTT
TRBJ2-7,NA,NA,TRBV27,CASGRTGTPSHEQYF,TGTGCCAGCGGTCGTACCGGGACTCCTTCCCACGAGCAGTACTTC
TRBJ2-7,NA,TRBD1,TRBV5-1,CASHDRDRGAGEQYF,TGCGCCAGCCATGACCGGGACAGGGGAGCTGGCGAGCAGTACTTC
TRBJ2-6,NA,NA,TRBV4-1,CASSSGGLPDTGANVLTF,TGCGCCAGCAGCTCCGGGGGACTTCCCGATACCGGGGCCAACGTCCTGACTTTC
TRBJ2-1,NA,TRBD2,TRBV3-1,CASSQKLAGRSNEQFF,TGTGCCAGCAGCCAAAAACTAGCGGGACGTAGCAATGAGCAGTTCTTC
TRBJ1-5,NA,NA,TRBV9,CASSVEGGPQHF,TGTGCCAGCAGCGTAGAGGGGGGGCCCCAGCATTTT
TRBJ2-7,NA,TRBD1,TRBV20-1,CSIPGTDTYEQYF,TGCAGTATTCCCGGGACAGATACCTACGAGCAGTACTTC
TRBJ2-1,NA,TRBD2,TRBV2,CASYGLAPWEQFF,TGTGCCAGCTACGGACTAGCGCCATGGGAGCAGTTCTTC
TRBJ2-1,NA,NA,TRBV9,CASSSDGVPYNEQFF,TGTGCCAGCAGCTCCGATGGGGTTCCCTACAATGAGCAGTTCTTC
TRBJ2-3,NA,NA,TRBV9,CASSATGITDTQYF,TGTGCCAGCAGCGCGACCGGGATCACAGATACGCAGTATTTT
TRBJ2-3,NA,NA,TRBV7-8,CASSLAVLELGTDTQYF,TGTGCCAGCAGCTTAGCGGTGCTAGAGCTAGGTACAGATACGCAGTATTTT
TRBJ2-3,NA,NA,TRBV2,CASSPGPLTDTQYF,TGTGCCAGCAGTCCGGGGCCCCTTACAGATACGCAGTATTTT
TRBJ1-5,NA,NA,TRBV18,CASSPGGRGGLEPQHF,TGTGCCAGCTCACCAGGGGGCCGGGGCGGTCTCGAGCCCCAGCATTTT
TRBJ2-1,NA,NA,TRBV9,CASSVHAGDEQFF,TGTGCCAGCAGCGTCCATGCAGGGGATGAGCAGTTCTTC
TRBJ2-7,few,NA,TRBV7-9,CASSRQVSYEQYF,TGTGCCAGCAGCCGACAGGTTTCCTACGAGCAGTACTTC
TRBJ1-2,once,NA,TRBV29-1,CSVVDPRPYGYTF,TGCAGCGTTGTCGACCCTAGGCCCTATGGCTACACCTTC
TRBJ1-2,NA,NA,TRBV7-8,CASSISGQPYYGYTF,TGTGCCAGCAGCATAAGCGGACAGCCCTACTATGGCTACACCTTC
TRBJ2-7,NA,NA,TRBV6-2/TRBV6-3,CASSPEGGRGQYF,TGTGCCAGCAGCCCCGAGGGGGGGCGAGGGCAGTACTTC
TRBJ2-5,NA,NA,TRBV5-1,CASSVGYQETQYF,TGCGCCAGCAGCGTAGGATACCAAGAGACCCAGTACTTC
TRBJ1-4,NA,NA,TRBV7-9,CASSYTGTNEKLFF,TGTGCCAGCAGCTATACAGGGACTAATGAAAAACTGTTTTTT
TRBJ2-3,NA,NA,TRBV30,CAWSVAASTDTQYF,TGTGCCTGGAGTGTGGCGGCTAGCACAGATACGCAGTATTTT
TRBJ2-2,NA,NA,TRBV29-1,CSVDSAYNTGELFF,TGCAGCGTTGACTCGGCGTATAACACCGGGGAGCTGTTTTTT
TRBJ1-2,NA,TRBD1,TRBV7-9,CASSFGTDGYTF,TGTGCCAGCAGCTTTGGGACAGACGGCTACACCTTC
TRBJ2-7,NA,NA,TRBV5-8,CASSLRAGDPYEQYF,TGTGCCAGCAGCTTGAGGGCAGGGGACCCTTACGAGCAGTACTTC
TRBJ1-1,NA,NA,TRBV29-1,CSVGGSEGTEAFF,TGCAGCGTTGGAGGTAGTGAAGGGACTGAAGCTTTCTTT
TRBJ2-1,NA,NA,TRBV25-1,CASSHSGFNNEQFF,TGTGCCAGCAGTCACAGCGGTTTCAACAATGAGCAGTTCTTC
TRBJ1-1,NA,NA,TRBV20-1,CSAKYQESVTEAFF,TGCAGTGCTAAATATCAGGAATCGGTTACTGAAGCTTTCTTT
TRBJ2-6,NA,NA,TRBV7-9,CASSFAGPGANVLTF,TGTGCCAGCAGCTTCGCGGGGCCTGGGGCCAACGTCCTGACTTTC
TRBJ2-1,NA,NA,TRBV20-1,CSARLLPAAYNEQFF,TGCAGTGCTAGACTTCTCCCGGCCGCTTACAATGAGCAGTTCTTC
TRBJ2-3,NA,NA,TRBV11-2,CASSLNPGVDTMGSTDTQYF,TGTGCCAGCAGCTTAAACCCGGGAGTCGACACCATGGGAAGCACAGATACGCAGTATTTT
TRBJ2-5,NA,NA,TRBV30,CAWSGSWSPETQYF,TGTGCCTGGAGTGGAAGTTGGAGTCCGGAGACCCAGTACTTC
TRBJ1-1,NA,TRBD1,TRBV28,CASSLVWDRGTGTEAFF,TGTGCCAGCAGTTTAGTATGGGACAGGGGAACGGGCACTGAAGCTTTCTTT
TRBJ2-5,NA,TRBD2,TRBV5-4,CASSFPGLAQETQYF,TGTGCCAGCAGCTTCCCGGGACTAGCACAAGAGACCCAGTACTTC
TRBJ1-2,NA,NA,TRBV21-1,CASSSACPGTETNYGYTF,TGTGCCAGCAGCTCCGCCTGCCCCGGGACGGAGACTAACTATGGCTACACCTTC
TRBJ1-5,many,NA,TRBV20-1,CSAKSGNNQPQHF,TGCAGTGCTAAGAGCGGCAACAATCAGCCCCAGCATTTT
TRBJ2-3,NA,TRBD2,TRBV6-4,CASRPASGNGDTQYF,TGTGCCAGCAGACCTGCTAGCGGGAATGGAGATACGCAGTATTTT
TRBJ1-5,NA,TRBD1,TRBV10-1,CASRVDRASDQPQHF,TGCGCCAGCAGGGTGGACAGGGCCTCGGATCAGCCCCAGCATTTT
TRBJ2-5,NA,NA,TRBV19,CASSDPSGVQETQYF,TGTGCCAGTAGTGACCCGAGTGGGGTCCAAGAGACCCAGTACTTC
TRBJ2-3,NA,NA,TRBV30,CACPVMLAPDTQYF,TGTGCCTGCCCAGTAATGCTAGCGCCAGATACGCAGTATTTT
TRBJ1-5,NA,TRBD1,TRBV2,CASSEGDRVGNQPQHF,TGTGCCAGCAGTGAAGGGGACAGGGTGGGCAATCAGCCCCAGCATTTT
TRBJ2-7,once,NA,TRBV7-8,CASSLLRHMSSYEQYF,TGTGCCAGCAGCTTATTAAGACATATGAGCTCCTACGAGCAGTACTTC
TRBJ2-2,NA,TRBD2,TRBV11-1,CASSGSGVSGGAANTGELFF,TGTGCCAGCAGCGGATCTGGGGTTAGCGGGGGGGCCGCGAACACCGGGGAGCTGTTTTTT
TRBJ2-7,NA,NA,TRBV28,CASTNPTVYEQYF,TGTGCCAGCACCAACCCGACAGTCTACGAGCAGTACTTC
TRBJ2-5,once,TRBD2,TRBV28,CASSPVGGGGSETQYF,TGTGCCAGCAGTCCTGTTGGGGGGGGTGGATCAGAGACCCAGTACTTC
TRBJ2-5,NA,TRBD1,TRBV12-3/TRBV12-4,CASSWGGTGFQETQYF,TGTGCCAGCAGTTGGGGCGGGACAGGGTTTCAAGAGACCCAGTACTTC